A selection of T cell receptor beta chains follows, all from one sample in a study of cytomegalovirus exposure and HLA in healthy donors. Some clones are missing from TCRdb's copy, which holds only in-frame ones; the method was immunoSEQ multiplex PCR. The sample lists under 150,000 clones; roughly 86% were seen once. The sequenced sample was PBMCs. These receptors originate from a man between 18 and 35 years old in good health and CMV-seropositive. The CDR3 runs from the conserved cysteine through the conserved F or W. The D gene is left open where the match is weak. Size tells how often a clone was seen (once, few, many) or the class of an expanded clone, and some rows leave it out.

d_call,clone_size,v_call,j_call,cdr3_length,cdr3_aa,cdr3_nt
NA,NA,TRBV19,TRBJ2-1,13,CASSIVEGDEQFF,TGTGCCAGTAGTATTGTAGAGGGCGATGAGCAGTTCTTC
TRBD1,NA,TRBV5-1,TRBJ1-2,15,CASSLTLQGGDGYTF,TGCGCCAGCAGCTTGACCTTACAGGGGGGAGATGGCTACACCTTC
TRBD2,NA,TRBV19,TRBJ2-1,17,CASSTLLAGGSYNEQFF,TGTGCCAGTAGTACTCTCTTAGCGGGGGGCTCCTACAATGAGCAGTTCTTC
NA,NA,TRBV10-3,TRBJ2-3,15,CAISPGGSSTDTQYF,TGTGCCATCAGCCCAGGGGGGTCTAGCACAGATACGCAGTATTTT
NA,NA,TRBV7-7,TRBJ1-3,13,CASSLAIGNTIYF,TGTGCTAGCAGCTTAGCTATCGGAAACACCATATATTTT
NA,NA,TRBV5-1,TRBJ1-4,20,CASSLGPGLSGTATNEKLFF,TGCGCCAGCAGCTTGGGCCCAGGGTTGAGTGGAACCGCAACTAATGAAAAACTGTTTTTT
TRBD1,many,TRBV28,TRBJ2-7,13,CASRTGVSYEQYF,TGTGCCAGCAGGACAGGGGTTTCCTACGAGCAGTACTTC
NA,NA,TRBV2,TRBJ2-1,13,CASSENTYNEQFF,TGTGCCAGCAGTGAAAATACCTACAATGAGCAGTTCTTC
NA,NA,TRBV5-4,TRBJ1-1,15,CASSLGPQLNTEAFF,TGTGCCAGCAGCTTAGGTCCACAGTTGAACACTGAAGCTTTCTTT
TRBD1,NA,TRBV2,TRBJ1-2,13,CASSGQGAHGYTF,TGTGCCAGCAGTGGACAGGGGGCGCACGGCTACACCTTC
NA,NA,TRBV7-2,TRBJ2-5,14,CASSFDSSGVTQYF,TGTGCCAGCAGCTTCGACAGTAGTGGTGTGACCCAGTACTTC
NA,NA,TRBV2,TRBJ2-7,16,CASSDWSLPSSYEQYF,TGTGCCAGCAGTGATTGGAGTCTTCCCAGCTCCTACGAGCAGTACTTC
TRBD2,NA,TRBV7-9,TRBJ2-7,14,CASSTSGTSYEQYF,TGTGCCAGCAGTACTAGCGGAACTTCCTACGAGCAGTACTTC
NA,NA,TRBV2,TRBJ1-4,12,CASSVREEKLFF,TGTGCCAGCAGTGTAAGAGAGGAAAAACTGTTTTTT
NA,NA,TRBV18,TRBJ1-2,13,CASSKGQIYGYTF,TGTGCCAGCTCAAAAGGACAGATTTATGGCTACACCTTC
NA,once,TRBV7-9,TRBJ2-1,15,CASSPNRNLYNEQFF,TGTGCCAGCAGCCCGAATAGAAACCTATACAATGAGCAGTTCTTC
NA,NA,TRBV5-5,TRBJ2-7,15,CASSPQGQIMDEQYF,TGTGCCAGCAGCCCGCAGGGCCAGATCATGGACGAGCAGTACTTC
NA,few,TRBV2,TRBJ1-5,13,CASLAGAYQPQHF,TGTGCCAGCCTGGCAGGCGCTTATCAGCCCCAGCATTTT
NA,NA,TRBV5-4,TRBJ1-1,12,CASSLNEGGAFF,TGTGCCAGCAGCTTGAACGAGGGAGGAGCTTTCTTT
NA,NA,TRBV7-5,TRBJ2-1,13,CVRSLAGQGEQFF,TGTGTCAGAAGCTTAGCTGGCCAGGGAGAGCAGTTCTTC
NA,NA,TRBV19,TRBJ1-1,14,CASSADRWDTEAFF,TGTGCCAGTAGTGCTGACAGGTGGGACACTGAAGCTTTCTTT
TRBD1,NA,TRBV29-1,TRBJ2-1,15,CSLHWGQGVSNEQFF,TGCAGCCTTCACTGGGGACAGGGGGTTAGTAATGAGCAGTTCTTC
TRBD1,NA,TRBV6-5,TRBJ1-5,15,CASSRGQGINQPQHF,TGTGCCAGCAGTAGGGGACAGGGAATTAATCAGCCCCAGCATTTT
NA,NA,TRBV5-1,TRBJ2-2,15,CASSSGLLGAGELFF,TGCGCCAGCAGCTCGGGACTTTTAGGCGCCGGGGAGCTGTTTTTT
NA,NA,TRBV5-4,TRBJ2-7,15,CASSFGTSSSYEQYF,TGTGCCAGCAGCTTCGGTACCTCCTCATCTTACGAGCAGTACTTC
NA,NA,TRBV5-1,TRBJ2-3,13,CASSLEARATQYF,TGCGCCAGCAGCTTGGAAGCGCGTGCTACGCAGTATTTT
NA,NA,TRBV6-5,TRBJ1-4,13,CASSIGTNEKLFF,TGTGCCAGCAGTATCGGGACTAATGAAAAACTGTTTTTT
NA,NA,TRBV6-1,TRBJ1-1,14,CASTTGSLVKQAFF,TGTGCCAGCACCACCGGGTCCCTCGTAAAGCAAGCTTTCTTT
TRBD2,NA,TRBV30,TRBJ2-2,16,CAWSVGTSGSIGELFF,TGTGCCTGGAGTGTGGGGACTAGCGGGAGTATCGGGGAGCTGTTTTTT
TRBD2,NA,TRBV10-3,TRBJ2-1,14,CAISEPGLANEQFF,TGTGCCATCAGTGAGCCGGGACTAGCCAATGAGCAGTTCTTC
TRBD1,NA,TRBV7-9,TRBJ1-2,14,CASSPGQGEDGYTF,TGTGCCAGCAGCCCGGGACAGGGAGAAGATGGCTACACCTTC
TRBD2,NA,TRBV4-2,TRBJ2-1,17,CASSQEYRLAATDEQFF,TGTGCCAGCAGCCAAGAGTACCGACTAGCAGCCACCGATGAGCAGTTCTTC